This passage covers 26 T cell receptor beta chains from one sample sequenced in a study of response to subunit inactivated influenza vaccine. From the RT-PCR reads, TCRdb called clonotypes with MiXCR, one entry per CDR3 protein. Here the sample spans a few hundred thousand distinct CDR3 sequences, 6% to 9% being singletons. The sequencing here drew on PBMCs from blood, taken 23 to 25 months after vaccination. The receptors were gathered from a man aged 50 to 69 who received an inactivated influenza vaccine.

This clonotype has at least ten counts. A read error may account for a junction end that differs from germline. This chain links TRBV5-1 with TRBJ2-7, with 11 bases matching TRBD2. Germline loops: CDR1 SGHRS, CDR2 YFSETQ. The CDR3 covers 15 residues. The CDR3 loop is CASSLGTSGSYEQYF. The CDR3 DNA sequence: TGTGCCAGCAGCTTAGGGACTAGCGGATCCTACGAGCAGTACTTC. The variable domain in full, completed from reference TRBV5-1 and TRBJ2-7, reads KAGVTQTPRYLIKTRGQQVTLSCSPISGHRSVSWYQQTPGQGLQFLFEYFSETQRNKGNFPGRFSGRQFSNSRSEMNVSTLELGDSALYLCASSLGTSGSYEQYFGPGTRLTVT.

Only a few counts were recorded for this clonotype. This chain joins TRBV4-2 and TRBJ2-7, with 12 bases that match TRBD2. From germline, CDR1 is LGHNA and CDR2 YNFKEQ. V shed 3 bases, J shed 7 bases, and the junction held 10 bases outside the gene matches. CDR3 size: 16 residues. The CDR3 protein is CASSQILAGGPSEQYF. CDR3 DNA sequence: TGTGCCAGCAGCCAGATTCTAGCGGGAGGGCCGAGTGAGCAGTACTTC.

V usage is TRBV6-1 and J usage is TRBJ2-1; maybe TRBD1 (6 bases). V was clipped by 5 bases and J by 5 bases, with 19 bases between them. The CDR3 has 16 amino acids. Germline V gene sequence: CDR1 MNHNS, CDR2 SASEGT. The CDR3 coding sequence is TGTGCCAGCAGTAAGAACAGGGAGAGGAGTAACAATGAGCAGTTCTTC. Translation gives CASSKNRERSNNEQFF.

This clonotype was counted a few times. This chain links TRBV12-3 or TRBV12-4 with TRBJ2-7, with a tentative D call TRBD1 (5 bases). The CDR3 has 12 amino acids. The V and J ends lost 4 bases and 5 bases respectively, with 9 bases between them. The CDR3 nucleotides are TGTGCCAGCAGTTCAGGGCTAAACGAGCAGTACTTC. Encoded protein: CASSSGLNEQYF.

This sequence joins TRBV12-3 or TRBV12-4 and TRBJ1-1; D perhaps matches TRBD1 (6 bases). This CDR3 spans 12 amino acids. V was cut by 6 bases and J by 4 bases, with 9 bases left in between. In DNA form, the CDR3 reads TGTGCCAGCAGGGAGGGGGGCACTGAAGCTTTCTTT. Translating gives CASREGGTEAFF.

This clonotype has just a few counts. The J gene is TRBJ2-7, the V gene TRBV28, with a weak D call TRBD2 (5 bases). The CDR3 has 11 residues. Germline V gene data show CDR1 as MDHEN and CDR2 as SYDVKM. The V gene lost 8 bases and the J gene lost 2 bases, with 7 bases spanning the gap. In nucleotides, the CDR3 is TGTGCCAGCGGAGCGGCCTACGAGCAGTACTTC. Protein product: CASGAAYEQYF.

This rearrangement joins TRBV11-2 to TRBJ2-3; D is uncertain. Germline CDR1 is SGHAT and CDR2 is FQNNGV. This CDR3 has 11 amino acids. The V and J ends lost 5 bases and 6 bases respectively, with 6 bases between them. As DNA, the CDR3 is TGTGCCAGCAGCCATTTGGATACGCAGTATTTT. Protein: CASSHLDTQYF.

This clonotype was counted ten times or more. V usage is TRBV7-8 and J usage is TRBJ2-2; D remains unclear. V lost 1 base to trimming and J lost 6 bases, with 15 bases between them. The CDR3 length is 16 residues. Germline CDR1 and CDR2: SGHVS and FQNEAQ. In DNA form, the CDR3 reads TGTGCCAGCAGCTTAGTTTTTAGTAGGAGCCCCGGGGAGCTGTTTTTT. It encodes CASSLVFSRSPGELFF.

This clonotype was found many times. V gene TRBV28 combines with J gene TRBJ2-5; unclear D gene. This CDR3 is 12 amino acids long. V lost 4 bases to trimming and J lost 7 bases, with 10 bases between them. Germline CDR1 is MDHEN and CDR2 is SYDVKM. The CDR3 reads CASSSQGRTQYF. CDR3 bases: TGTGCCAGCAGTTCCCAAGGACGGACCCAGTACTTC.

This clonotype came up a few times. An end of the junction differs from the germline gene, which may be a read error. The chain combines TRBV11-3 with TRBJ2-1, with D perhaps TRBD2 (7 bases). The CDR3 contains 15 residues. The germline V gene encodes CDR1 SGHNT and CDR2 YENEEA. CDR3 coding DNA: TGTGCCAGCAGCCCGAGGGGGGGATCCTCCAATGAGCAGTTCTTC. It translates to CASSPRGGSSNEQFF.

This clonotype was found many times. The chain joins TRBV5-6 to TRBJ1-3, with a possible D match to TRBD1 (6 bases). CDR1 SGHDT and CDR2 YYEEEE come from the germline V gene. Trimming shortened V by 4 bases and J by 0 bases, and 11 bases separated the two germline ends. This CDR3 region has 15 residues. The CDR3, as DNA: TGTGCCAGCAGCGATCGACAGGTCTCTGGAAACACCATATATTTT. It translates to CASSDRQVSGNTIYF.

This clonotype was seen at least ten times. The genes are TRBV12-3 or TRBV12-4 and TRBJ2-1; D might be TRBD1 (5 bases). Trimming cost V 4 bases and J 3 bases, with 16 bases left between them. This CDR3 spans 16 amino acids. The chain's CDR3 is CASSSQGRRGYNEQFF. The CDR3 DNA sequence: TGTGCCAGCAGTTCGCAGGGCCGGCGTGGCTACAATGAGCAGTTCTTC.

This clonotype was found many times. The chain recombines TRBV12-3 or TRBV12-4 with TRBJ2-3, with TRBD1 matching 10 bases. After removal of 7 bases from V and 1 base from J, the junction contained 11 bases not matched to a gene. CDR3 length: 17 residues. CDR3 loop: CASTKTWGTGGTDTQYF. CDR3 nucleotides: TGTGCCAGCACCAAAACCTGGGGGACAGGGGGCACAGATACGCAGTATTTT.

In its sample, this clonotype was seen many times. The chain is built from TRBV12-3 or TRBV12-4 and TRBJ2-1; TRBD2 agrees at 11 bases. The V segment lost 6 bases and the J segment 0 bases; nucleotides outside the gene matches: 1. The CDR3 is 15 residues long. In nucleotides, the CDR3 is TGTGCCAGCAGAACTAGCGGGAGCTCCTACAATGAGCAGTTCTTC. Translated: CASRTSGSSYNEQFF.

This clonotype was picked up many times. The chain recombines TRBV5-1 with TRBJ2-4, with 7 bases fitting TRBD1. In germline, CDR1 is SGHRS, CDR2 YFSETQ. This CDR3 spans 16 amino acids. The V and J ends lost 4 bases and 1 base, in that order; junction bases with no gene match: 8. The CDR3, as DNA: TGCGCCAGCAGCGACCGGACAGGTTACGCCAAAAACATTCAGTACTTC. Translating it yields CASSDRTGYAKNIQYF.

Many counts were recorded for this clonotype. The J gene is TRBJ1-5, the V gene TRBV6-5, with 7 nucleotides matching TRBD1. Losses at the gene ends were 2 bases for V and 3 bases for J; bases not matched to a gene: 22. Germline V gene lookup returns CDR1 MNHEY and CDR2 SVGAGI. The length of the CDR3 is 21 residues. CDR3 in amino acids: CASSYDSPSGVTGTLNQPQHF. The CDR3, as DNA: TGTGCCAGCAGTTACGATTCCCCCTCTGGTGTGACAGGGACCCTCAATCAGCCCCAGCATTTT.

A word on this clonotype: The CDR3 ends on some other residue instead of the conserved phenylalanine or tryptophan, so this is likely a read error. This sequence joins TRBV4-3 and TRBJ1-5; D is undetermined. The germline CDR1 and CDR2 sequences are LGHNA and YSLEER. V gave up 0 bases and J gave up 2 bases, with 5 bases separating them. The length of the CDR3 is 14 residues. Written as DNA, the CDR3 is TGCGCCAGCAGCCAAGATGCAGGCAATCAGCCCCAGCATTAT. Protein product: CASSQDAGNQPQHY.

The sample holds many counts of this clonotype. V usage is TRBV12-3 or TRBV12-4 and J usage is TRBJ1-2; a weak D match, TRBD1 (6 bases). This CDR3 has 11 amino acids. V was pared by 6 bases and J by 4 bases, with 6 bases between. The CDR3 DNA follows: TGTGCCAGCAGCAGGGGCTATGGCTACACCTTC. The encoded protein is CASSRGYGYTF.

This clonotype has only a few counts. This chain links TRBV27 with TRBJ1-1; possible D gene TRBD1, 6 bases. The V end was cut by 5 bases, the J end by 4 bases, with 17 bases between. Germline loops: CDR1 MNHEY, CDR2 SMNVEV (reference sequence). There are 15 residues in the CDR3. The CDR3 protein is CASSPHRRTVTEAFF. The DNA for the CDR3 is TGTGCCAGCAGTCCACACCGTAGGACAGTCACTGAAGCTTTCTTT.

The V call is TRBV20-1, the J call TRBJ2-5, with 10 bases matching TRBD1. J lost 5 bases, V lost 6 bases, and 6 bases had no gene match. This CDR3 is built from 13 residues. Looked up from germline, CDR1 is DFQATT and CDR2 is SNEGSKA (reference sequence). CDR3 DNA sequence: TGCAGTGCGAGGGACAGGGGCAAGGAGACCCAGTACTTC. This translates into CSARDRGKETQYF.

This clonotype was recorded a few times. V and J are TRBV13 and TRBJ2-1; 8 positions match TRBD1. V was pared by 6 bases and J by 5 bases, with 9 bases of the junction left unmatched. Germline CDR1 and CDR2: PRHDT and FYEKMQ (reference sequence). The CDR3 has 15 amino acids. Here the CDR3 reads CASRTTGAGNNEQFF. CDR3 bases: TGTGCCAGCAGAACGACAGGGGCTGGTAACAATGAGCAGTTCTTC.

This clonotype has more than one count but fewer than ten. This rearrangement joins TRBV28 to TRBJ1-1, with unresolved D. The V gene's germline CDR1 is MDHEN and CDR2 SYDVKM. The CDR3 is 12 amino acids. Trimming took 7 bases from V and 2 from J, leaving 8 bases between them. CDR3 residues: CASTRFNTEAFF. In DNA form, the CDR3 reads TGTGCCAGCACCCGATTCAACACTGAAGCTTTCTTT.

This clonotype has more than one count but fewer than ten. J is TRBJ2-3 and V is TRBV24-1, with D perhaps TRBD2 (6 bases). V dropped 8 bases and J dropped 5 bases, with 13 bases sitting between them. The CDR3 is made up of 13 amino acids. CDR1 KGHDR and CDR2 SFDVKD come from the germline V gene. The CDR3 region has the DNA TGTGCCACCACGGGAAGGCGGGGAGATACGCAGTATTTT. It translates to CATTGRRGDTQYF.

This clonotype was found a few times. The chain combines TRBV12-3 or TRBV12-4 with TRBJ2-1; the D is unclear. The CDR3 totals 13 residues. V was cut by 2 bases and J by 3 bases, with 5 bases left in between. The chain's CDR3 is CASSLTNYNEQFF. As DNA, the CDR3 is TGTGCCAGCAGTTTAACAAACTACAATGAGCAGTTCTTC.

This clonotype was picked up a small number of times. The chain couples TRBV20-1 to TRBJ2-1; D call uncertain. The CDR3 totals 12 residues. Trimming cost V 1 base and J 9 bases, with 10 bases left between them. Per germline, CDR1 DFQATT and CDR2 SNEGSKA (reference sequence). For the CDR3, the DNA is TGCAGTGCTAGAGGCCTAGTGATTGAGCAGTTCTTC. This translates into CSARGLVIEQFF.

This clonotype was detected many times. The V and J genes are TRBV20-1 and TRBJ2-5, with D possibly matching TRBD2 (6 bases). Germline values: CDR1 DFQATT, CDR2 SNEGSKA (reference sequence). Trimming took 1 base from V and 2 from J, leaving 17 bases between them. The CDR3 is made up of 16 amino acids. The CDR3 coding sequence is TGCAGTGCTAGAGTCATGAAGGAGGGGTTACAAGAGACCCAGTACTTC. It yields the protein CSARVMKEGLQETQYF.